This TCR beta chain was captured in a study of radiation and T cells in renal cell carcinoma. At the level of the study: Nephrectomy followed 15 Gy stereotactic body radiation by 4 weeks. Study-wide results and limits: Top tumor clonotypes rose in blood 2 weeks post-radiation, then contracted.

The table came from immunoSEQ multiplex PCR; TCRdb's copy has only in-frame clones and leaves some out. In the table there are approximately 150,000 clones, about 87% of which are singletons. As to time point: baseline pretreatment blood. Sample treatment: 15 Gy SBRT to primary tumor, nephrectomy 4 weeks later. This renal cell carcinoma was of the clear cell type. This CDR3 has 17 residues. The ends lost 5 bases at V and 0 bases at J; junction bases unmatched: 6. Per the germline V gene, CDR1 is LNHDA and CDR2 is SQIVND (reference sequence). Notes on this clone: As yet, its antigen is unknown.

Sequencing used blood, obtained from a patient whose treatment included radiotherapy and nephrectomy. The TCR sequence derives from a woman in her 70s with renal cell carcinoma. V gene TRBV19 combines with J gene TRBJ2-2; 10 bases fit TRBD1. The CDR3 is CASSHRTGGSNTGELFF. The CDR3 DNA follows: TGTGCCAGTAGTCACCGGACAGGGGGGTCGAACACCGGGGAGCTGTTTTTT.